A selection of T cell receptor beta chains follows, all from one sample in a study of neoadjuvant anti-PD-1 for oral cavity cancer. Clones were read by immunoSEQ multiplex PCR, and TCRdb kept only the in-frame ones, dropping some. Seen here are fewer than 90,000 clones, around 80% observed once, and the top ten hold roughly 3%. The material sequenced was PBMCs, taken before nivolumab (anti-PD-1) treatment. The receptors shown here come from a person aged 35 to 85 with oral cavity squamous cell carcinoma. The CDR3 runs from the conserved cysteine through the conserved F or W. Fields, in order: J gene, clone size, V gene, D gene, CDR3 length, CDR3 protein, CDR3 DNA. D genes are given only for firm matches. A row's size may be missing; if present it is once, few, many or a size class.

j_gene: TRBJ2-2; abundance: few; v_gene: TRBV28; d_gene: TRBD1; len: 15; CDR3aa: CASSSGQGNTGELFF; CDR3nt: TGTGCCAGCAGTTCCGGACAGGGTAACACCGGGGAGCTGTTTTTT
j_gene: TRBJ2-5; abundance: -; v_gene: TRBV7-6; d_gene: -; len: 14; CDR3aa: CASSLGVGDETQYF; CDR3nt: TGTGCCAGCAGCTTAGGTGTGGGTGACGAGACCCAGTACTTC
j_gene: TRBJ1-1; abundance: -; v_gene: TRBV5-1; d_gene: TRBD1; len: 14; CDR3aa: CASSLQGANTEAFF; CDR3nt: TGCGCCAGCAGCTTGCAGGGGGCTAATACTGAAGCTTTCTTT
j_gene: TRBJ2-7; abundance: -; v_gene: TRBV10-3; d_gene: -; len: 14; CDR3aa: CAISESLDSYEQYF; CDR3nt: TGTGCCATCAGTGAGTCGTTGGACAGCTACGAGCAGTACTTC
j_gene: TRBJ2-6; abundance: once; v_gene: TRBV7-2; d_gene: -; len: 16; CDR3aa: CASGKGGYSGANVLTF; CDR3nt: TGTGCCAGCGGGAAAGGGGGTTACTCTGGGGCCAACGTCCTGACTTTC
j_gene: TRBJ1-5; abundance: -; v_gene: TRBV25-1; d_gene: -; len: 14; CDR3aa: CASRGVGVNQPQHF; CDR3nt: TGTGCCAGCAGGGGGGTTGGGGTAAATCAGCCCCAGCATTTT
j_gene: TRBJ2-3; abundance: -; v_gene: TRBV5-1; d_gene: TRBD2; len: 15; CDR3aa: CASSLPAGKGDTQYF; CDR3nt: TGCGCCAGCAGCTTGCCAGCGGGAAAGGGAGATACGCAGTATTTT
j_gene: TRBJ2-5; abundance: -; v_gene: TRBV9; d_gene: -; len: 14; CDR3aa: CASSPGGGDGTQYF; CDR3nt: TGTGCCAGCAGCCCAGGTGGAGGGGACGGGACCCAGTACTTC
j_gene: TRBJ2-5; abundance: -; v_gene: TRBV7-9; d_gene: -; len: 13; CDR3aa: CASSLDGGETQYF; CDR3nt: TGTGCCAGCAGCTTAGACGGGGGAGAGACCCAGTACTTC
j_gene: TRBJ1-3; abundance: -; v_gene: TRBV6-5; d_gene: TRBD1; len: 16; CDR3aa: CASSYGAQGSGNTIYF; CDR3nt: TGTGCCAGCAGTTACGGGGCACAGGGGTCTGGAAACACCATATATTTT
j_gene: TRBJ1-2; abundance: -; v_gene: TRBV9; d_gene: -; len: 13; CDR3aa: CASSPDSNYGYTF; CDR3nt: TGTGCCAGCAGCCCGGACAGTAACTATGGCTACACCTTC
j_gene: TRBJ1-5; abundance: -; v_gene: TRBV6-1; d_gene: -; len: 13; CDR3aa: CASVRDPNQPQHF; CDR3nt: TGTGCCAGCGTCCGGGACCCGAATCAGCCCCAGCATTTT
j_gene: TRBJ2-5; abundance: once; v_gene: TRBV6-1; d_gene: -; len: 14; CDR3aa: CASSALGGQETQYF; CDR3nt: TGTGCCAGCAGTGCCTTGGGGGGACAAGAGACCCAGTACTTC
j_gene: TRBJ2-7; abundance: -; v_gene: TRBV19; d_gene: -; len: 14; CDR3aa: CASSIDPFQGKQYF; CDR3nt: TGTGCCAGTAGTATAGATCCCTTCCAAGGGAAGCAGTACTTC
j_gene: TRBJ2-1; abundance: -; v_gene: TRBV5-1; d_gene: -; len: 14; CDR3aa: CASSSMDSYNEQFF; CDR3nt: TGCGCCAGCAGCTCGATGGACAGTTACAATGAGCAGTTCTTC
j_gene: TRBJ2-7; abundance: -; v_gene: TRBV6-1; d_gene: TRBD1; len: 14; CDR3aa: CASSTTGGSYEQYF; CDR3nt: TGTGCCAGCAGTACTACAGGGGGCTCCTACGAGCAGTACTTC
j_gene: TRBJ1-2; abundance: -; v_gene: TRBV7-9; d_gene: TRBD1; len: 14; CDR3aa: CASSVDREAGGYTF; CDR3nt: TGTGCCAGCAGCGTAGACAGGGAAGCGGGGGGCTACACCTTC
j_gene: TRBJ2-2; abundance: -; v_gene: TRBV27; d_gene: -; len: 14; CDR3aa: CASSLTQPLGELFF; CDR3nt: TGTGCCAGCAGTTTAACTCAGCCCCTTGGGGAGCTGTTTTTT
j_gene: TRBJ2-5; abundance: -; v_gene: TRBV29-1; d_gene: -; len: 13; CDR3aa: CSVEPHSSETQYF; CDR3nt: TGCAGCGTTGAACCTCATTCTTCTGAGACCCAGTACTTC
j_gene: TRBJ2-3; abundance: -; v_gene: TRBV6-1; d_gene: TRBD2; len: 15; CDR3aa: CASSAVSAGTDTQYF; CDR3nt: TGTGCCAGCAGTGCCGTTTCAGCGGGGACAGATACGCAGTATTTT
j_gene: TRBJ1-1; abundance: -; v_gene: TRBV9; d_gene: -; len: 13; CDR3aa: CASSAGGDYHAFF; CDR3nt: TGTGCCAGCAGCGCCGGCGGGGACTACCACGCTTTCTTT
j_gene: TRBJ1-5; abundance: few; v_gene: TRBV28; d_gene: TRBD1; len: 14; CDR3aa: CASSKPGGFQPQHF; CDR3nt: TGTGCCAGCAGCAAACCAGGGGGCTTTCAGCCCCAGCATTTT
j_gene: TRBJ2-1; abundance: -; v_gene: TRBV6-1; d_gene: -; len: 15; CDR3aa: CASSRAGGFYNEQFF; CDR3nt: TGTGCCAGCAGCCGCGCCGGGGGTTTTTACAATGAGCAGTTCTTC
j_gene: TRBJ1-5; abundance: many; v_gene: TRBV6-1; d_gene: -; len: 12; CDR3aa: CASRDGYQPQHF; CDR3nt: TGTGCCAGCAGGGACGGGTATCAGCCCCAGCATTTT
j_gene: TRBJ1-1; abundance: -; v_gene: TRBV5-1; d_gene: -; len: 14; CDR3aa: CASRVGLQNTEAFF; CDR3nt: TGCGCCAGCAGGGTGGGACTACAGAACACTGAAGCTTTCTTT
j_gene: TRBJ2-7; abundance: -; v_gene: TRBV7-6; d_gene: -; len: 14; CDR3aa: CASSLEQGPYEQYF; CDR3nt: TGTGCCAGCAGCTTAGAACAGGGACCATACGAGCAGTACTTC
j_gene: TRBJ1-5; abundance: once; v_gene: TRBV29-1; d_gene: TRBD1; len: 15; CDR3aa: CSVSLTGGSNQPQHF; CDR3nt: TGCAGCGTTTCCTTGACAGGGGGTAGCAATCAGCCCCAGCATTTT
j_gene: TRBJ2-7; abundance: -; v_gene: TRBV6-5; d_gene: -; len: 15; CDR3aa: CASSYSGMSGDEQYF; CDR3nt: TGTGCCAGCAGTTACTCGGGGATGTCCGGTGACGAGCAGTACTTC
j_gene: TRBJ1-2; abundance: -; v_gene: TRBV9; d_gene: -; len: 15; CDR3aa: CASSVDPGGVIGYTF; CDR3nt: TGTGCCAGCAGCGTAGACCCGGGGGGCGTAATTGGCTACACCTTC
j_gene: TRBJ2-2; abundance: -; v_gene: TRBV27; d_gene: -; len: 15; CDR3aa: CASSLSVKGTGELFF; CDR3nt: TGTGCCAGCAGTTTATCCGTCAAGGGCACCGGGGAGCTGTTTTTT
j_gene: TRBJ2-7; abundance: -; v_gene: TRBV27; d_gene: TRBD2; len: 16; CDR3aa: CASSPSSSGGAYEQYF; CDR3nt: TGTGCCAGCAGTCCTTCCTCTAGCGGAGGAGCCTACGAGCAGTACTTC